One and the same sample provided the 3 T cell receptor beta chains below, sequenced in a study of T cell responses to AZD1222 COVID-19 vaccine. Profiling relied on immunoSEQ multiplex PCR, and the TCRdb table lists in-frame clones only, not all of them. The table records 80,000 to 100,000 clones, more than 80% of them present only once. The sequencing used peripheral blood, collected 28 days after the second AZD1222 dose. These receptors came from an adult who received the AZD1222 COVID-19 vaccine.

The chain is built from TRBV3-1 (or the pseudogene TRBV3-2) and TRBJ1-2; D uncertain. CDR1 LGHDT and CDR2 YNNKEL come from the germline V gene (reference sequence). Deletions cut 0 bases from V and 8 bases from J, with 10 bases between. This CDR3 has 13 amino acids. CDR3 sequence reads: CASSQDERIGYTF. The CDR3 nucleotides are TGTGCCAGCAGCCAAGATGAGCGGATCGGCTACACCTTC.

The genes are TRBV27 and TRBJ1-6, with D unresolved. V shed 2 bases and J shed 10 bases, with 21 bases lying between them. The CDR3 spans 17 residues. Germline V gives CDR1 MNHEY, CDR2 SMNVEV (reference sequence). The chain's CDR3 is CASSLTPELGLQSPLHF. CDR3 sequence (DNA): TGTGCCAGCAGTTTAACCCCCGAGTTGGGGTTACAGTCACCCCTCCACTTT.

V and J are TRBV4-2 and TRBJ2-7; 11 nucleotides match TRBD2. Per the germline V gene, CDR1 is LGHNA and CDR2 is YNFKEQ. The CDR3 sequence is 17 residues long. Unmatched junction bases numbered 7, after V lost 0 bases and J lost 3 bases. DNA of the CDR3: TGTGCCAGCAGCCAAGACACTAGCGGGGGAACTAGCTACGAGCAGTACTTC. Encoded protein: CASSQDTSGGTSYEQYF.